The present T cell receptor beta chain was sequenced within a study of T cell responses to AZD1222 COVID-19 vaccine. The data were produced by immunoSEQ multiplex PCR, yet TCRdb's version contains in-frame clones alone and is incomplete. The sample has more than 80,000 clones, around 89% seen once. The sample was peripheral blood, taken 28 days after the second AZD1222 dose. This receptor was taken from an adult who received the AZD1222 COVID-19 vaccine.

CDR3 DNA sequence: TGTGCCAGCAGCAAAGTGAGGCAGGCCACTAAAAACATTCAGTACTTC. Translated, it gives CASSKVRQATKNIQYF. This chain uses TRBV21-1 with TRBJ2-4. TRBV21-1 is annotated as a pseudogene. The CDR3 totals 16 residues.